This passage covers 28 T cell receptor beta chains from one sample sequenced in a study of blood T cell repertoires in COVID-19. Sequencing was performed with immunoSEQ multiplex PCR; in TCRdb, only in-frame clones are kept and a portion is missing. The repertoire holds nearly 50,000 clones, with under 85% as singletons. The sequenced sample consisted of peripheral blood. These receptor sequences come from a human donor in a cohort sampled during active COVID-19.

The V and J genes are TRBV3-1 (or the pseudogene TRBV3-2) and TRBJ1-5, with a weak D call TRBD1 (5 bases). The CDR3 totals 16 residues. Germline V gene lookup returns CDR1 LGHDT and CDR2 YNNKEL (reference sequence). Trimming shortened V by 2 bases and J by 4 bases, and 15 bases separated the two germline ends. The CDR3 loop reads CASSQSSMGLNQPQHF. For the CDR3, the DNA is TGTGCCAGCAGCCAAAGCAGCATGGGACTGAATCAGCCCCAGCATTTT.

The J gene is TRBJ1-1, the V gene TRBV6-5; the D gene is possibly TRBD1 (6 bases). CDR1 and CDR2 from the germline V gene are MNHEY and SVGAGI. V was pared by 4 bases and J by 5 bases, with 11 bases between. This CDR3 is 13 amino acids long. The CDR3, as DNA: TGTGCCAGCAGTTCGGGGGGCCGGACTGAAGCTTTCTTT. This translates into CASSSGGRTEAFF.

This chain connects TRBV7-2 to TRBJ1-1; D unresolved. With 2 bases removed from V and 2 bases from J, the gap between germline ends came to 9 bases. Per germline, CDR1 SGHTA and CDR2 FQGNSA. This CDR3 has 14 amino acids. The CDR3 is CASSLYSPNTEAFF. The CDR3 coding sequence is TGTGCCAGCAGCTTATACAGCCCAAACACTGAAGCTTTCTTT.

This CDR3 reads CASSFTSGINEQYF. The CDR3 DNA reads as TGTGCCAGCAGCTTTACTAGCGGGATAAACGAGCAGTACTTC. The chain combines TRBV6-6 with TRBJ2-7; 10 bases are a match to TRBD2. V lost 6 bases, J lost 5 bases, and 7 bases stayed unmatched. The CDR3 has 14 amino acids. From germline, CDR1 is MNHNY and CDR2 SVGAGI (reference sequence).

The rearrangement joins TRBV28 to TRBJ2-5; D not resolved. This CDR3 has 12 amino acids. Trimming left V 3 bases short and J 5 bases short, with 7 bases between. Germline-derived CDR1 and CDR2 are MDHEN and SYDVKM. CDR3: CASSFNLETQYF. The DNA for the CDR3 is TGTGCCAGCAGTTTTAATCTGGAGACCCAGTACTTC. Combining the CDR3 with reference TRBV28 and TRBJ2-5 gives the whole variable domain DVKVTQSSRYLVKRTGEKVFLECVQDMDHENMFWYRQDPGLGLRLIYFSYDVKMKEKGDIPEGYSVSREKKERFSLILESASTNQTSMYLCASSFNLETQYFGPGTRLLVL.

The rearrangement joins TRBV11-2 to TRBJ2-7, with TRBD1 identical over 9 bases. Germline CDR1 SGHAT, CDR2 FQNNGV. The CDR3 is made up of 14 amino acids. The trim removed 5 bases at V and 5 bases at J, leaving 7 bases unmatched. CDR3 sequence reads: CASSQQGAPDEQYF. As DNA, the CDR3 is TGTGCCAGCAGCCAACAGGGGGCTCCAGACGAGCAGTACTTC.

The CDR3 nucleotides read TGTGCCAGCAGGCTAACAGGGGCTCCGGCCAAAAACATTCAGTACTTC. Its translation is CASRLTGAPAKNIQYF. J is TRBJ2-4 and V is TRBV7-2; 7 bases agree with TRBD1. Germline trimming cut 6 bases from V and 1 base from J; bases unmatched to any gene: 9. Per germline, CDR1 SGHTA and CDR2 FQGNSA. CDR3 length: 16 amino acids.

This chain connects TRBV9 to TRBJ2-5; D is undetermined. Deletions cut 0 bases from V and 4 bases from J, with 7 bases between. The CDR3 covers 13 residues. From germline, CDR1 is SGDLS and CDR2 YYNGEE. CDR3 DNA: TGTGCCAGCAGCGTAGTGTCGGGAGAGACCCAGTACTTC. It is translated as CASSVVSGETQYF.

This clone was seen just once. This chain joins TRBV20-1 and TRBJ2-7; no firm D call. The length of the CDR3 is 12 residues. V was shortened by 3 bases and J by 2 bases, with 8 bases between the two germline ends. The V gene's germline CDR1 is DFQATT and CDR2 SNEGSKA (reference sequence). CDR3 DNA sequence: TGCAGTGCTAGTCGAGTAACCTACGAGCAGTACTTC. This gives the protein CSASRVTYEQYF.

The genes are TRBV6-5 and TRBJ2-5; no firm D call. Trimming left V 8 bases short and J 0 bases short, with 16 bases between. The CDR3 contains 15 residues. CDR1 is MNHEY and CDR2 is SVGAGI in the germline V gene. The CDR3 bases are TGTGCCAGCGATTATCGTCAGTTCTACCAAGAGACCCAGTACTTC. It codes for CASDYRQFYQETQYF.

This sequence joins TRBV10-3 and TRBJ1-2; no definite D call. The ends were cut back, 0 bases at V and 8 bases at J, with 10 bases in the middle. Germline V lookup: CDR1 ENHRY, CDR2 SYGVKD. The CDR3 runs to 13 residues. DNA of the CDR3: TGTGCCATCAGTGAGTCTGCTCAGAGGGGCTACACCTTC. This codes for CAISESAQRGYTF.

V gene TRBV3-1 (or the pseudogene TRBV3-2) combines with J gene TRBJ2-3; perhaps TRBD2 as D (6 bases). Looked up from germline, CDR1 is LGHDT and CDR2 is YNNKEL (reference sequence). The CDR3 sequence is 14 residues long. With 4 bases removed from V and 0 bases from J, the gap between germline ends came to 8 bases. The CDR3 protein is CASSRGLSTDTQYF. The DNA of the CDR3 is TGTGCCAGCAGCCGGGGACTGAGCACAGATACGCAGTATTTT.

V and J are TRBV10-3 and TRBJ2-1; 9 bases match TRBD2. J was trimmed by 9 bases and V by 2 bases; bases with no gene match: 5. CDR3 length: 14 amino acids. Per germline, CDR1 ENHRY and CDR2 SYGVKD. The CDR3 DNA reads TGTGCCATCAGTGAGCAGCGGGAGGTAGGTGAGCAGTTCTTC. Protein sequence: CAISEQREVGEQFF.

The V call is TRBV19, the J call TRBJ1-1; the D gene is possibly TRBD1 (5 bases). Trimming pared 3 bases from V and 2 bases from J, leaving 16 bases between. The CDR3 is made up of 16 amino acids. Looked up from germline, CDR1 is LNHDA and CDR2 is SQIVND (reference sequence). The chain's CDR3 is CASSIYLPGSNTEAFF. CDR3 DNA: TGTGCCAGTAGTATTTATCTTCCAGGGTCTAACACTGAAGCTTTCTTT.

The chain carries TRBV5-4 and TRBJ2-2; perhaps TRBD1 as D (6 bases). Trimming stripped 4 bases from V and 1 base from J, with 8 bases between. The CDR3 has 14 amino acids. CDR1 SGHNT and CDR2 YYREEE come from the germline V gene (reference sequence). CDR3 protein: CASSQTGNTGELFF. The DNA for the CDR3 is TGTGCCAGCAGCCAGACAGGGAACACCGGGGAGCTGTTTTTT.

The chain carries TRBV5-5 and TRBJ2-7; 7 nucleotides match TRBD1. With V trimmed by 2 bases and J by 6 bases, 5 bases remained unmatched. Germline V gene lookup returns CDR1 SGHKS and CDR2 YYEKEE (reference sequence). The CDR3 covers 13 residues. CDR3 nucleotide sequence: TGTGCCAGCAGCTTAGTTTGGGACAGCGAGCAGTACTTC. This gives the protein CASSLVWDSEQYF. The full variable domain, completed using reference TRBV5-5 and TRBJ2-7, is DAGVTQSPTHLIKTRGQQVTLRCSPISGHKSVSWYQQVLGQGPQFIFQYYEKEERGRGNFPDRFSARQFPNYSSELNVNALLLGDSALYLCASSLVWDSEQYFGPGTRLTVT.

The V and J genes are TRBV7-9 and TRBJ1-3; TRBD1 matches at 7 bases. The germline V gene encodes CDR1 SEHNR and CDR2 FQNEAQ (reference sequence). Trimming removed 5 bases from V and 0 bases from J; junction bases left unmatched: 13. CDR3 length: 18 residues. CDR3 bases: TGTGCCAGCAGCCGACCGCCGGGACAGAAGACCTCTGGAAACACCATATATTTT. It encodes CASSRPPGQKTSGNTIYF.

This clone has more than one count but fewer than ten. V usage is TRBV6-1 and J usage is TRBJ1-5; D not certain. The CDR3 spans 15 residues. Germline assignment: CDR1 MNHNS and CDR2 SASEGT. V lost 1 base and J lost 6, with 13 bases in between. CDR3 bases: TGTGCCAGCAGTGAAGTCGCAGGTCTGGTTCAGCCCCAGCATTTT. Translation: CASSEVAGLVQPQHF.

DNA of the CDR3: TGCGCCAGCAGCTTGTTACATCTCCAGACAGGGGGGACAGATACGCAGTATTTT. As protein: CASSLLHLQTGGTDTQYF. The chain employs TRBV5-1 and TRBJ2-3; 9 bases agree with TRBD1. The CDR3 spans 18 residues. V lost 1 base, J lost 3 bases, and 12 bases stayed unmatched. CDR1 and CDR2 from the germline V gene are SGHRS and YFSETQ.

The chain combines TRBV5-1 with TRBJ1-4; 8 positions agree with TRBD1. The V segment lost 5 bases and the J segment 3 bases; nucleotides outside the gene matches: 3. Germline V lookup: CDR1 SGHRS, CDR2 YFSETQ. The CDR3 runs 14 residues. In nucleotides, the CDR3 is TGCGCCAGCAGGTCAGGGGGCTCTAATGAAAAACTGTTTTTT. This codes for CASRSGGSNEKLFF.

The chain has TRBV2 and TRBJ1-2; 9 positions agree with TRBD1. The CDR3 has 13 amino acids. The J segment lost 7 bases and the V segment lost 7 bases, leaving 7 bases of the junction unmatched. Germline loops: CDR1 SNHLY, CDR2 FYNNEI. The chain's CDR3 is CASKITGGSGYTF. In DNA, the CDR3 is TGTGCCAGCAAGATAACAGGGGGCAGTGGCTACACCTTC.

The rearrangement uses TRBV7-9 and TRBJ1-5; TRBD1 agrees at 9 bases. Trimming took 5 bases from V and 4 from J; bases not matched to a gene: 6. This CDR3 spans 15 amino acids. The germline gives CDR1 SEHNR, CDR2 FQNEAQ (reference sequence). CDR3 coding DNA: TGTGCCAGCAGCCCCCAGACAGGGGGAAATCAGCCCCAGCATTTT. Translating gives CASSPQTGGNQPQHF.

This clone was seen a single time. The rearrangement links TRBV3-1 (or the pseudogene TRBV3-2) to TRBJ1-2, with D unresolved. The CDR3 loop spans 13 amino acids. Germline CDR1 is LGHDT and CDR2 is YNNKEL (reference sequence). V was trimmed by 2 bases and J by 2 bases, leaving 6 bases between them. The CDR3 sequence: CASSQNSNYGYTF. The CDR3 DNA reads as TGTGCCAGCAGCCAAAACTCGAACTATGGCTACACCTTC.

This clone was seen only a few times. The rearrangement uses TRBV28 and TRBJ2-1, with D maybe TRBD2 (6 bases). V was clipped by 0 bases and J by 0 bases, with 15 bases between them. Germline values: CDR1 MDHEN, CDR2 SYDVKM. There are 18 residues in the CDR3. The CDR3 here is CASSLWPSAGSSYNEQFF. The CDR3 DNA is TGTGCCAGCAGTTTATGGCCCTCCGCGGGGAGCTCCTACAATGAGCAGTTCTTC.

Only a few counts were recorded for this clone. The same CDR3 is also encoded by other DNA sequences in this sample. V and J are TRBV18 and TRBJ1-2; D ambiguous. Germline loops: CDR1 KGHSH, CDR2 LQKENI. The CDR3 extends over 13 amino acids. Trimming stripped 2 bases from V and 2 bases from J, with 6 bases between. The CDR3 DNA is TGTGCCAGCTCACCAGGCGGAAACTATGGCTACACCTTC. It yields the protein CASSPGGNYGYTF.

The gene calls are TRBV9 and TRBJ2-2; 8 bases line up with TRBD2. The length of the CDR3 is 16 residues. From germline, CDR1 is SGDLS and CDR2 YYNGEE. Trimming at V came to 4 bases and at J to 6 bases, leaving 11 bases not matched to a gene. This chain's CDR3 is CASSPLSGRMSGELFF. The CDR3, as DNA: TGTGCCAGCAGCCCTCTAAGCGGGAGAATGTCCGGGGAGCTGTTTTTT.

The chain employs TRBV5-1 and TRBJ2-3; D perhaps matches TRBD1 (6 bases). Germline assignment: CDR1 SGHRS and CDR2 YFSETQ. The V end lost 1 base, the J end lost 5 bases, and 14 bases lay between the germline ends. This CDR3 contains 15 residues. The CDR3 reads CASSLTGLVGDTQYF. CDR3 sequence (DNA): TGCGCCAGCAGCTTGACAGGGTTGGTGGGAGATACGCAGTATTTT.

The rearrangement links TRBV7-2 to TRBJ2-7, with 9 bases identical to TRBD2. This CDR3 is built from 14 residues. Per the germline V gene, CDR1 is SGHTA and CDR2 is FQGNSA. The V gene end was trimmed by 1 base and the J gene end by 5 bases; junction bases not matched to a gene: 3. CDR3 DNA sequence: TGTGCCAGCAGCTTAGGCGGGAGGGTTCACGAGCAGTACTTC. This gives the protein CASSLGGRVHEQYF.